This is a list of T cell receptor beta chains from one sample in a study of T cells in Graves' hyperthyroidism and ophthalmopathy. MiXCR was run by TCRdb on the multiplex PCR reads, yielding one entry per CDR3 protein. The sample yields about 400,000 distinct CDR3 sequences, under 15% seen once. Sequenced sample: blood. The receptors derive from a young woman with Graves' hyperthyroidism. The CDR3 runs from the conserved cysteine through the conserved F or W. The D gene is left open where the match is weak. Some rows have no size entry. The others give once, few or many, or a class for an expanded clone.

len	v_gene	j_gene	abundance	d_gene	CDR3nt	CDR3aa
13	TRBV5-1	TRBJ2-3	few	NA	TGCGCCAGCAGCTTGGAAGGGTCGGATACGCAGTATTTT	CASSLEGSDTQYF
15	TRBV12-3/TRBV12-4	TRBJ2-7	few	TRBD2	TGTGCCAGCAGTTTAGCGCGCGGACTAGGGTACGAGCAGTACTTC	CASSLARGLGYEQYF
13	TRBV12-3/TRBV12-4	TRBJ2-1	many	TRBD2	TGTGCCAGCAGCCGGGACTACCGAGGTGAGCAGTTCTTC	CASSRDYRGEQFF
11	TRBV2	TRBJ1-1	many	NA	TGTGCCAGCACATCGGGGTCTGAAGCTTTCTTT	CASTSGSEAFF
16	TRBV27	TRBJ1-1	many	NA	TGTGCCAGCAGTTTAGCACGGGCCCCAAAAGACACTGAAGCTTTCTTT	CASSLARAPKDTEAFF
13	TRBV2	TRBJ1-2	few	NA	TGTGCCAGCACGTTTAAGGAAATCTATGGCTACACCTTC	CASTFKEIYGYTF
16	TRBV10-2	TRBJ2-1	NA	TRBD1	TGCGCCAGCAGGATCCGAACGGGACAGGTCGTCAATGAGCAGTTCTTC	CASRIRTGQVVNEQFF
13	TRBV12-3/TRBV12-4	TRBJ1-1	many	TRBD1	TGTGCCAGCAGTTACGGACAGGGGGCCGTCGCTTTCTTT	CASSYGQGAVAFF
13	TRBV7-3	TRBJ1-1	NA	NA	TGTGCCAGCAGCTTGAATACAGTTTCTGAAGCTTTCTTT	CASSLNTVSEAFF
13	TRBV29-1	TRBJ2-7	many	TRBD2	TGCAGCGTTATTATAGCGGGAGCCTACGAGCAGTACTTC	CSVIIAGAYEQYF
13	TRBV7-6	TRBJ2-7	NA	NA	TGTGCCAGCAGCTTAGGGAGCCGTGACGAGCAGTACTTC	CASSLGSRDEQYF
14	TRBV10-3	TRBJ1-1	NA	NA	TGTGCCATCAGTGAGGGCGCGGGGAAGACTGAAGCTTTCTTT	CAISEGAGKTEAFF
15	TRBV27	TRBJ1-5	NA	NA	TGTGCCAGCAGTCCCGGACAGTTGGGCAATCAGCCCCAGCATTTT	CASSPGQLGNQPQHF
15	TRBV18	TRBJ1-1	many	NA	TGTGCCAGCTCACCACAGGGCGCCATGAACACTGAAGCTTTCTTT	CASSPQGAMNTEAFF
15	TRBV20-1	TRBJ2-3	NA	TRBD2	TGCAGTGCCCGAAATAGCGGGAGAACGACAGATACGCAGTATTTT	CSARNSGRTTDTQYF
15	TRBV7-8	TRBJ2-3	NA	NA	TGTGCCAGCAGCTTAGGGGGGACCCTCACAGATACGCAGTATTTT	CASSLGGTLTDTQYF
16	TRBV9	TRBJ1-2	NA	NA	TGTGCCAGCAGCGTAACCCCGCGGGGAATCGACTATGGCTACACCTTC	CASSVTPRGIDYGYTF
14	TRBV18	TRBJ1-3	few	NA	TGTGCCAGCTCACCACCCCAGGGAGTAAACACCATATATTTT	CASSPPQGVNTIYF
13	TRBV9	TRBJ2-7	NA	NA	TGTGCCAGCAGCGTAGCAGGGACCTACGAGCAGTACTTC	CASSVAGTYEQYF
16	TRBV5-1	TRBJ2-7	many	TRBD2	TGCGCCAGCAGCTTGGGAAGCGGGAGGCCAGGCTACGAGCAGTACTTC	CASSLGSGRPGYEQYF
11	TRBV18	TRBJ2-5	many	NA	TGTGCCAGCTCACCCGAAGAGACCCAGTACTTC	CASSPEETQYF
15	TRBV5-1	TRBJ2-7	few	NA	TGCGCCAGCAGCTTGGAGGTTCCGGCGATCTACGAGCAGTACTTC	CASSLEVPAIYEQYF
12	TRBV30	TRBJ1-2	many	NA	TGTGCCTGGAGCAACATTGGCTATGGCTACACCTTC	CAWSNIGYGYTF
16	TRBV4-1	TRBJ2-3	few	NA	TGCGCCAGCAGCCAAGGGCCGGGAGTCGGGGGAGATACGCAGTATTTT	CASSQGPGVGGDTQYF
17	TRBV7-6	TRBJ1-3	NA	NA	TGTGCCAGCAGTTCCCCATGGGCAGGGGACTCAGGAAACACCATATATTTT	CASSSPWAGDSGNTIYF
16	TRBV12-3/TRBV12-4	TRBJ2-5	many	TRBD2	TGTGCCAGCAGTCTCAGGACTAGCGGGATCCAAGAGACCCAGTACTTC	CASSLRTSGIQETQYF
15	TRBV5-1	TRBJ2-1	NA	TRBD2	TGCGCCAGCAGCTTGGAGGCTAGCGGGATCAATGAGCAGTTCTTC	CASSLEASGINEQFF
16	TRBV18	TRBJ2-2	NA	NA	TGTGCCAGCTCACCGGGGACCCAAGTTGGGTCAAAGGGACTGTTTTTT	CASSPGTQVGSKGLFF
10	TRBV20-1	TRBJ2-1	NA	NA	TGCAGTGCAAGCTACAATGAGCAGTTCTTC	CSASYNEQFF
15	TRBV5-1	TRBJ2-3	many	TRBD1	TGCGCCAGCAGCTCGGGGACAGCCGCCACAGATACGCAGTATTTT	CASSSGTAATDTQYF
16	TRBV18	TRBJ2-7	few	TRBD2	TGTGCCAGCTCACCCGAAGGACTAGCGGGAGGAAACGAGCAGTACTTC	CASSPEGLAGGNEQYF
14	TRBV4-1	TRBJ2-3	NA	NA	NA	CASSPSSVADTQYF